Sequencing of this T cell receptor (beta chain) was carried out in a study of blood T cells in healthy people across ages. This clonotype turned up a few times. Its specificity is unknown. Study-wide findings and caveats: A greater number of naive CD4+ cells and higher diversity distinguished long-lived donors from aged donors.

This CDR3 spans 14 amino acids. Deletions cut 1 base from V and 2 bases from J, with 8 bases between. The germline V gene has CDR1 SGHVS and CDR2 FNYEAQ. A J-beta primer mix and a sample-barcoded 5' primer were used in a second PCR of about 6 to 12 cycles. Each CDR3 protein gets one entry after TCRdb re-called the 5' RACE reads with MiXCR. The repertoire holds about a million distinct CDR3 sequences, with around 46% as singletons. This chain uses TRBV7-6 with TRBJ1-2; no clear D gene. This receptor was obtained from a man aged 30-40 years in good health. The material sequenced was blood. This CDR3 reads CASSLVPKNYGYTF. Here the CDR3 DNA reads TGTGCCAGCAGCTTAGTTCCGAAAAACTATGGCTACACCTTC.